The 27 T cell receptor beta chains below were found in one sample sequenced in a study of graft-versus-host responses after intestinal transplantation. Assay used: immunoSEQ multiplex PCR; TCRdb lists only in-frame clones, some missing. The sample holds 13,000 to 15,000 clones, over 85% seen once. This sample comprised PBMCs, obtained 9 days after transplant. The receptors shown here come from a human patient who received an intestinal transplant, so some T cells may come from the graft donor.

The chain uses TRBV27 and TRBJ2-7; D tentatively reads TRBD1 or TRBD2 (5 bases each). Germline V gene data show CDR1 as MNHEY and CDR2 as SMNVEV (reference sequence). Trimming stripped 6 bases from V and 2 bases from J, with 14 bases between. This CDR3 has 14 residues. Written as DNA, the CDR3 is TGTGCCAGCAGACCTGCACTGGGACCCTACGAGCAGTACTTC. Translating it yields CASRPALGPYEQYF.

This sequence joins TRBV27 and TRBJ1-1; no reliable D call. In germline, CDR1 is MNHEY, CDR2 SMNVEV (reference sequence). This CDR3 comprises 13 residues. V lost 4 bases and J lost 0, with 6 bases in between. The CDR3 DNA is TGTGCCAGCAGTTCGTATGTGAACACTGAAGCTTTCTTT. Amino acid sequence: CASSSYVNTEAFF.

The rearrangement uses TRBV27 and TRBJ2-7; the D gene could be TRBD1 or TRBD2 (5 bases each). CDR1 is MNHEY and CDR2 is SMNVEV in the germline V gene (reference sequence). This CDR3 region has 14 residues. V shed 3 bases and J shed 2 bases, with 11 bases lying between them. The CDR3 sequence is CASSFRGRTYEQYF. For the CDR3, the DNA is TGTGCCAGCAGTTTCCGGGGACGTACCTACGAGCAGTACTTC.

The chain recombines TRBV28 with TRBJ1-4, with D hard to call. Germline loops: CDR1 MDHEN, CDR2 SYDVKM. V was clipped by 5 bases and J by 6 bases, with 16 bases between them. The CDR3 totals 15 residues. CDR3 sequence: CASSVPTVDYEKLFF. For the CDR3, the DNA is TGTGCCAGCAGTGTCCCAACAGTTGATTATGAAAAACTGTTTTTT.

The chain joins TRBV19 to TRBJ2-1, with no clear D. The germline V and J ends were trimmed by 7 bases and 9 bases, with 13 bases remaining between them. CDR3 length: 12 residues. The germline V gene encodes CDR1 LNHDA and CDR2 SQIVND (reference sequence). CDR3 bases: TGTGCCAGTAAATTGAGTACGGGTGAGCAGTTCTTC. Its protein product is CASKLSTGEQFF.

The V call is TRBV9, the J call TRBJ2-5; possibly TRBD2 for D (6 bases). Gene TRBJ2-7 matches the end of the DNA better, so the J call may be wrong. The CDR3 loop spans 15 amino acids. Looked up from germline, CDR1 is SGDLS and CDR2 is YYNGEE. CDR3 sequence reads: CASSVGLSGSYEQYF. The CDR3 nucleotides read TGTGCCAGCAGCGTAGGTCTTAGCGGCTCCTACGAGCAGTACTTC.

A remark on this clone: The same CDR3 is also encoded by other DNA sequences in this sample. This chain links TRBV14 with TRBJ2-1; 8 bases fit TRBD2. V was pared by 8 bases and J by 9 bases, with 15 bases of the junction left unmatched. Germline-derived CDR1 and CDR2 are SGHDN and FVKESK. The length of the CDR3 is 15 residues. The CDR3: CASSSGTSGLTEQFF. The CDR3 DNA follows: TGTGCCAGCTCCTCCGGAACTAGCGGTCTGACTGAGCAGTTCTTC.

The gene calls are TRBV10-3 and TRBJ2-7; the D gene is possibly TRBD2 (6 bases). The CDR3 has 14 residues. Trimming took 3 bases from V and 7 from J, leaving 16 bases between them. Per germline, CDR1 ENHRY and CDR2 SYGVKD. CDR3: CAISEGLSPGEQYF. As DNA, the CDR3 is TGTGCCATCAGTGAAGGACTATCTCCGGGGGAGCAGTACTTC.

Of note for this clone: This specimen includes other DNA sequences encoding the same CDR3. The genes are TRBV7-9 and TRBJ2-1; D is unclear. Trimming left V 7 bases short and J 10 bases short, with 23 bases between. Germline CDR1 reads SEHNR; CDR2 reads FQNEAQ (reference sequence). CDR3 length: 15 amino acids. CDR3 DNA sequence: TGTGCCAGCACCAATACTGGTCCTGGCCTAGACGAGCAGTTCTTC. Translation gives CASTNTGPGLDEQFF.

V gene TRBV9 combines with J gene TRBJ2-7; tentative D call: TRBD1 (5 bases). In germline, CDR1 is SGDLS, CDR2 YYNGEE. V was clipped by 0 bases and J by 0 bases, with 10 bases between them. The CDR3 spans 15 residues. The CDR3 region is CASSVEGARSYEQYF. In DNA form, the CDR3 reads TGTGCCAGCAGCGTAGAAGGGGCCCGCTCCTACGAGCAGTACTTC. Looking up the rest from reference TRBV9 and TRBJ2-7 gives the full variable domain: DSGVTQTPKHLITATGQRVTLRCSPRSGDLSVYWYQQSLDQGLQFLIQYYNGEERAKGNILERFSAQQFPDLHSELNLSSLELGDSALYFCASSVEGARSYEQYFGPGTRLTVT.

This chain connects TRBV15 to TRBJ2-1, with unresolved D. Per the germline V gene, CDR1 is LNHNV and CDR2 is YYDKDF (reference sequence). The V end was cut by 0 bases, the J end by 2 bases, with 11 bases between. This CDR3 has 16 residues. CDR3 in amino acids: CATSREANQPYNEQFF. The CDR3 DNA reads TGTGCCACCAGCAGAGAAGCCAACCAGCCCTACAATGAGCAGTTCTTC. Variable domain in full (rest from reference TRBV15 and TRBJ2-1): DAMVIQNPRYQVTQFGKPVTLSCSQTLNHNVMYWYQQKSSQAPKLLFHYYDKDFNNEADTPDNFQSRRPNTSFCFLDIRSPGLGDTAMYLCATSREANQPYNEQFFGPGTRLTVL.

The chain combines TRBV6-5 with TRBJ2-7; no clear D gene. CDR1 and CDR2 from the germline V gene are MNHEY and SVGAGI. This CDR3 contains 16 residues. V lost 0 bases and J 3 bases, leaving 15 bases between the germline ends. CDR3 loop: CASSYSGPETRYEQYF. In nucleotides, the CDR3 is TGTGCCAGCAGTTACTCGGGCCCTGAGACCCGCTACGAGCAGTACTTC.

V is TRBV25-1 and J is TRBJ1-1; 10 nucleotides agree with TRBD1. Germline values: CDR1 MGHDK, CDR2 SYGVNS. The CDR3 is made up of 13 amino acids. Trimming took 6 bases from V and 4 from J; bases not matched to a gene: 2. CDR3 in amino acids: CASRTGGVTEAFF. DNA of the CDR3: TGTGCCAGCAGGACAGGGGGCGTCACTGAAGCTTTCTTT.

The rearrangement links TRBV27 to TRBJ2-7; D remains ambiguous. V shed 3 bases and J shed 2 bases, with 8 bases lying between them. The CDR3 has 13 amino acids. Germline values: CDR1 MNHEY, CDR2 SMNVEV (reference sequence). CDR3 DNA sequence: TGTGCCAGCAGTTTCGGCAGAACCTACGAGCAGTACTTC. Its protein product is CASSFGRTYEQYF.

This chain connects TRBV6-1 to TRBJ2-3; D uncertain. The CDR3 consists of 13 residues. The germline CDR1 and CDR2 sequences are MNHNS and SASEGT. Between the trimmed V and J ends, which lost 6 bases and 3 bases, there was a span of 10 bases. The CDR3 region is CASSLKGTDTQYF. The CDR3 DNA reads TGTGCCAGCAGCCTCAAAGGGACAGATACGCAGTATTTT.

V and J are TRBV28 and TRBJ2-3; D perhaps matches TRBD1 (5 bases). V lost 6 bases to trimming and J lost 5 bases, with 12 bases between them. Germline CDR1 is MDHEN and CDR2 is SYDVKM. This CDR3 contains 13 residues. The DNA for the CDR3 is TGTGCCAGCAGCGGGTTTCAGGGAGATACGCAGTATTTT. Its protein product is CASSGFQGDTQYF.

The chain links TRBV15 to TRBJ2-3; tentative D call: TRBD2 (6 bases). The germline V gene encodes CDR1 LNHNV and CDR2 YYDKDF (reference sequence). Trimming pared 8 bases from V and 5 bases from J, leaving 23 bases between. This CDR3 contains 16 residues. CDR3 sequence reads: CATEGGNSGREDTQYF. The CDR3 DNA reads TGTGCCACCGAAGGAGGGAATAGCGGACGAGAAGATACGCAGTATTTT.

This rearrangement joins TRBV30 to TRBJ2-4, with D perhaps assigned TRBD1 or TRBD2 (5 bases each). This CDR3 comprises 14 residues. Between the trimmed V and J ends, which lost 0 bases and 2 bases, there was a span of 8 bases. Germline lookup yields CDR1 GTSNPN and CDR2 SVGIG (reference sequence). The CDR3 here is CAWSVGESKNIQYF. In DNA, the CDR3 is TGTGCCTGGAGTGTAGGGGAGTCCAAAAACATTCAGTACTTC.

The chain has TRBV2 and TRBJ2-3; 9 bases agree with TRBD2. Trimming took 9 bases from V and 4 from J; bases not matched to a gene: 11. CDR1 and CDR2 from the germline V gene are SNHLY and FYNNEI. This CDR3 has 15 amino acids. CDR3 bases: TGTGCCAGGGGTTGGGCGGGAGGGCCTTCAGATACGCAGTATTTT. Residues: CARGWAGGPSDTQYF.

This clone was seen just once. This rearrangement joins TRBV7-2 to TRBJ2-4; tentatively, D is TRBD1 (6 bases). V shed 1 base and J shed 4 bases, with 17 bases lying between them. CDR3 size: 17 residues. CDR1 is SGHTA, CDR2 FQGNSA, per germline. CDR3 DNA: TGTGCCAGCAGCTTAGGTTATGACAGGCCGACAAAAAACATTCAGTACTTC. Its translation: CASSLGYDRPTKNIQYF.

The chain links TRBV9 to TRBJ2-1; the match to TRBD2 covers 9 bases. This CDR3 contains 17 residues. V lost 3 bases to trimming and J lost 7 bases; unmatched junction nucleotides: 14. The germline V gene encodes CDR1 SGDLS and CDR2 YYNGEE. The CDR3: CASSDPGGSGRKNEQFF. CDR3 DNA sequence: TGTGCCAGCAGCGACCCAGGAGGGAGCGGGAGGAAAAATGAGCAGTTCTTC.

The rearrangement joins TRBV10-3 to TRBJ1-2, with 9 bases lining up with TRBD1. The CDR3 is 17 amino acids. Trimming cost V 2 bases and J 0 bases; bases outside gene matches: 7. Germline-derived CDR1 and CDR2 are ENHRY and SYGVKD. CDR3 coding DNA: TGTGCCATCAGTGAGCCGGGACAGGGTTTAACTAACTATGGCTACACCTTC. Translating it yields CAISEPGQGLTNYGYTF.

The J gene is TRBJ2-7, the V gene TRBV5-1; D tentatively fits TRBD1 or TRBD2 (5 bases each). The end of the DNA is better explained by TRBJ2-5, so the J call may be wrong. The CDR3 is made up of 14 amino acids. Per germline, CDR1 SGHRS and CDR2 YFSETQ. As DNA, the CDR3 is TGCGCCAGCAGCTTGGGGGGGAACCAAGAGACCCAGTACTTC. Translated: CASSLGGNQETQYF.

V usage is TRBV28 and J usage is TRBJ2-5; a possible D gene is TRBD1 (6 bases). The CDR3 runs to 14 residues. Germline CDR1 is MDHEN and CDR2 is SYDVKM. Between the trimmed V and J ends, which lost 4 bases and 4 bases, there was a span of 13 bases. DNA for the CDR3: TGTGCCAGCAGTTACCAGGGGAAGTCAGAGACCCAGTACTTC. Translating gives CASSYQGKSETQYF. The full variable domain, in which reference TRBV28 and TRBJ2-5 provide the parts outside the CDR3, is DVKVTQSSRYLVKRTGEKVFLECVQDMDHENMFWYRQDPGLGLRLIYFSYDVKMKEKGDIPEGYSVSREKKERFSLILESASTNQTSMYLCASSYQGKSETQYFGPGTRLLVL.

The gene calls are TRBV28 and TRBJ2-7; TRBD2 matches 8 bases. V shed 1 base, J shed 4 bases, and the junction held 18 bases outside the gene matches. The CDR3 totals 19 residues. Per the germline V gene, CDR1 is MDHEN and CDR2 is SYDVKM. The CDR3 bases are TGTGCCAGCAGTTTATCCACTGGACAGAGCGGGAGAAGATCATACGAGCAGTACTTC. Protein: CASSLSTGQSGRRSYEQYF.

J is TRBJ1-3 and V is TRBV6-1, with D tentatively TRBD1 (5 bases). This CDR3 has 16 amino acids. V dropped 2 bases and J dropped 4 bases, with 15 bases sitting between them. CDR1 and CDR2 (germline): MNHNS, SASEGT. This CDR3 is CASSEYLGTQGNTIYF. The CDR3 region has the DNA TGTGCCAGCAGTGAATACCTGGGGACCCAGGGAAACACCATATATTTT.

The chain recombines TRBV19 with TRBJ2-1, with 9 bases lining up with TRBD1. Per germline, CDR1 LNHDA and CDR2 SQIVND (reference sequence). The CDR3 is 16 residues long. Losses at the gene ends were 4 bases for V and 8 bases for J; bases not matched to a gene: 12. As DNA, the CDR3 is TGTGCCAGTAGTACCACCGTTGGGACAGGGATCGATGAGCAGTTCTTC. Translated: CASSTTVGTGIDEQFF.